What follows is one T cell receptor (beta chain) and its context. This sample was taken from a study of blood T cell repertoires in COVID-19. Study-level information: Acute and convalescent COVID-19 specimens originated in the United States, Italy and Spain. The cDNA or gDNA used as material had been derived from T cells, B-cell-depleted T cells, or PBMCs.

TCRdb's copy holds only in-frame clones and misses some; the assay was immunoSEQ multiplex PCR. The sample yields 200,000 to 300,000 clones, around nine tenths seen once. The sequence came from a young woman who had recovered from COVID-19. Source material: PBMCs or T cells enriched from blood (not recorded which).

The CDR3 coding sequence is TGCAGCGCTCGGGACAGAGCTAACTATGGCTACACCTTC. It specifies CSARDRANYGYTF. The V gene is TRBV29-1, the J gene TRBJ1-2; 7 bases are shared with TRBD1. The V gene end was trimmed by 7 bases and the J gene end by 0 bases; junction bases not matched to a gene: 5. The CDR3 covers 13 residues. Germline V gene lookup returns CDR1 SQVTM and CDR2 ANQGSEA.